The source of this TCR beta chain is a study of beta chain features in type 1 diabetes. The germline gives CDR1 ENHRY, CDR2 SYGVKD. The length of the CDR3 is 14 residues. V was clipped by 9 bases and J by 6 bases, with 19 bases between them. The whole isolated RNA underwent reverse transcription, so sequencing captured expressed TCRB transcripts. This table comes from immunoSEQ multiplex PCR, and its TCRdb copy is limited to in-frame clones, with some not included. The table includes a few hundred thousand clones, around 16% detected once. With regard to this clone: Its antigen remains unidentified.

Study-wide results and caveats: TCRB rearrangement may or may not be influenced by HLA type; here this remained unresolved. Among all four CD4+ subsets, Type 1 diabetes patients had TCRB CDR3s that were moderately but significantly shorter. In cDNA sequencing, cells with high TCR expression could be over-represented. Naive, central memory and Treg TCRB repertoires appeared more alike in patients than in healthy donors.

Via CD45RO/CCR7/CD25/CD127/CD95/CD27, cells of the CD4+ naive, central memory, regulatory and stem cell-like memory subsets were sorted. The TCR sequence derives from a man in his thirties or forties with type 1 diabetes. Sequencing used naive CD4+ T cells from blood. This chain joins TRBV10-3 and TRBJ2-3, with D perhaps matching TRBD1 (5 bases). The CDR3 spells CAIGASTGADTQYF. DNA of the CDR3: TGTGCCATAGGGGCCAGCACCGGTGCGGATACGCAGTATTTT.